A single count supports the clone carrying this T cell receptor beta chain. CDR3 length equals 16 residues. The germline V gene has CDR1 MNHEY and CDR2 SMNVEV (reference sequence). The junction had 9 bases not matched to a gene; V was cut back by 0 bases and J by 9 bases. A multiplex PCR was run with 60 Vbeta primers and 13 Jbeta primers. Clones were sequenced by immunoSEQ multiplex PCR, and TCRdb holds only the in-frame ones, with some missing. The table records about 140,000 clones, over 60% of them present only once. This entry is derived from a study of cytomegalovirus exposure and HLA in healthy donors.

This TCR was sampled from a man in his forties in good health and CMV-seronegative. The chain is built from TRBV27 and TRBJ2-1; 9 positions match TRBD2. Sequencing used PBMCs. The CDR3 sequence: CASSLSNYQTSGEQFF. CDR3 sequence (DNA): TGTGCCAGCAGTTTATCGAACTACCAGACTAGCGGTGAGCAGTTCTTC.